This T cell receptor (beta chain) was identified in a study of radiation and T cells in renal cell carcinoma. As to time point: baseline pretreatment blood. Treatment: 15 Gy SBRT to primary tumor, nephrectomy 4 weeks later. The V gene end was trimmed by 2 bases and the J gene end by 4 bases; junction bases not matched to a gene: 10. The CDR3 runs to 17 residues. Germline-derived CDR1 and CDR2 are LGHNA and YSLEER. About this clone: Its antigen remains unidentified.

Whole-study results and caveats: No pretreatment tumor biopsies were available for baseline clonotypes. From baseline, blood top tumor clonotypes peaked at 2 weeks post-radiation.

Sequencing used immunoSEQ multiplex PCR; TCRdb keeps in-frame clones, though not all of them. The sample holds 70,000 to 100,000 clones, 82% seen once. This chain connects TRBV4-3 to TRBJ2-5, with 10 bases identical to TRBD2. The source material was blood, sampled from a patient whose treatment included radiotherapy and nephrectomy. The receptor was isolated from a man in his 60s with renal cell carcinoma. The CDR3 region has the DNA TGCGCCAGCAGCCAAAGCCTAGCGGGAGTTTTCGGAGAGACCCAGTACTTC. Translated, it gives CASSQSLAGVFGETQYF.